This T cell receptor beta chain appears in the sequencing data of a study of preoperative IRX-2 immunotherapy in early breast cancer. Germline values: CDR1 KGHSH, CDR2 LQKENI. The length of the CDR3 is 20 residues. The trim removed 4 bases at V and 2 bases at J, leaving 18 bases unmatched. TCRdb keeps only in-frame clones here, not all; method: immunoSEQ multiplex PCR. Of some 22,000 clones listed, roughly 95% were seen once; the top ten hold 15% to 20%. Noted treatment: preoperative locoregional IRX-2 cytokine immunotherapy. This phase Ib study tested locoregional IRX-2 cytokine immunotherapy given before surgery.

The chain has TRBV18 and TRBJ1-3, with 9 bases lining up with TRBD1. Specimen: tumor tissue, collected after IRX-2 immunotherapy. The sequence derives from a human donor with breast cancer. The DNA of the CDR3 is TGTGCCAGCTCACTAACGACCCACGGGACAGGGAAAATCGCTGGAAACACCATATATTTT. It encodes CASSLTTHGTGKIAGNTIYF.